The rows below give T cell receptor beta chains drawn from one sample of a study of shared clonotypes between healthy human individuals. Sequenced by immunoSEQ multiplex PCR; TCRdb stores in-frame clones only, minus some. Among some 530,000 clones listed, roughly 80% were seen once. Sequencing was carried out using PBMCs. The receptor source for this set is a woman in her 40s in good health. Some clones in this sample may be carry-over from other donors' samples. The CDR3 runs from the conserved cysteine through the conserved F or W. The order of the fields is CDR3 protein, CDR3 DNA, D gene, J gene, V gene, clone size. The D gene is left open where the match is weak. Expanded clones get a size class; other rows say once, few or many, or leave the size out.

CASSQGGPSEQYF,TGTGCCAGCAGCCAGGGAGGGCCTAGCGAGCAGTACTTC,TRBD2,TRBJ2-7,TRBV4-2,.
CASSLGWDREKQPQHF,TGTGCCAGCAGCTTAGGCTGGGACAGGGAGAAACAGCCCCAGCATTTT,TRBD1,TRBJ1-5,TRBV7-9,.
CASRSTSGRTLSSYEQYF,TGTGCCAGCAGGTCGACTAGCGGGAGGACCCTTAGCTCCTACGAGCAGTACTTC,TRBD2,TRBJ2-7,TRBV28,.
CARSFRTVRSEAFF,TGTGCCAGAAGCTTCCGGACAGTCCGGTCTGAAGCTTTCTTT,.,TRBJ1-1,TRBV5-3,.
CAISPDRENQPQHF,TGTGCCATCAGCCCCGACAGGGAAAATCAGCCCCAGCATTTT,TRBD1,TRBJ1-5,TRBV10-3,.
CASSPHSEGESAQHF,TGTGCCAGCAGCCCCCACTCGGAGGGGGAATCAGCCCAGCATTTT,.,TRBJ1-5,TRBV9,few
CASSLDTLTQYF,TGTGCCAGCAGCCTCGACACCTTGACCCAGTACTTC,.,TRBJ2-5,TRBV2,.
CASSLATEETQYF,TGTGCCAGCAGCTTGGCGACAGAAGAGACCCAGTACTTC,.,TRBJ2-5,TRBV5-5,.
CASSSGQGNTEAFF,TGTGCCAGCAGCTCCGGACAGGGGAATACTGAAGCTTTCTTT,TRBD1,TRBJ1-1,TRBV7-9,many
CASSLGQYNSPLHF,TGTGCCAGCAGCTTAGGACAGTATAATTCACCCCTCCACTTT,.,TRBJ1-6,TRBV5-4,many
CASRPDRGPSLNTEAFF,TGTGCAAGTCGCCCCGACAGGGGGCCCTCCTTAAACACTGAAGCTTTCTTT,.,TRBJ1-1,TRBV12-2,.
CASSQERAGGWSQYF,TGTGCCAGCAGCCAAGAGCGGGCAGGCGGTTGGTCTCAGTACTTC,.,TRBJ2-7,TRBV4-2,few
CASSLNHGENEKLFF,TGTGCCAGCAGCTTGAATCACGGGGAGAATGAAAAACTGTTTTTT,.,TRBJ1-4,TRBV5-4,.
CASSLLSGGFYEQYF,TGTGCCAGCAGCTTGCTGTCAGGGGGCTTCTACGAGCAGTACTTC,TRBD1,TRBJ2-7,TRBV5-6,.
CASSTGQGIDEQYF,TGCGCCAGCAGCACGGGACAGGGTATCGACGAGCAGTACTTC,TRBD1,TRBJ2-7,TRBV5-1,few
CASSTPRGNYGYTF,TGTGCCAGCAGCACACCCAGGGGGAACTATGGCTACACCTTC,TRBD1,TRBJ1-2,TRBV11-2,.
CASSLSASSYNEQFF,TGCGCCAGCAGCTTGAGCGCCTCCTCCTACAATGAGCAGTTCTTC,.,TRBJ2-1,TRBV5-1,.
CASILGGRAGTGELFF,TGTGCCAGCATACTCGGCGGGAGGGCCGGCACCGGGGAGCTGTTTTTT,TRBD2,TRBJ2-2,TRBV28,.
CASSLRQGAGEQYF,TGTGCCAGCAGTTTGCGACAGGGGGCGGGCGAGCAGTACTTC,TRBD1,TRBJ2-7,TRBV28,.
CAISERNTEAFF,TGTGCCATCAGTGAAAGGAACACTGAAGCTTTCTTT,.,TRBJ1-1,TRBV10-3,.
CATSRDFLGWEQYF,TGTGCCACCAGCAGAGATTTCCTCGGCTGGGAGCAGTACTTC,.,TRBJ2-7,TRBV15,.
CASTQTGNAEKLFF,TGTGCCAGCACCCAAACAGGGAATGCGGAAAAACTGTTTTTT,.,TRBJ1-4,TRBV25-1,.
CASSPLRAETQYF,TGTGCCAGCTCACCACTTAGGGCGGAGACCCAGTACTTC,.,TRBJ2-5,TRBV18,once
CASSPPGAMNTEAFF,TGCGCCAGCAGCCCTCCGGGGGCCATGAACACTGAAGCTTTCTTT,.,TRBJ1-1,TRBV5-1,.
CAIAQGAVDTEAFF,TGTGCCATCGCCCAGGGGGCTGTGGACACTGAAGCTTTCTTT,TRBD1,TRBJ1-1,TRBV10-3,.
CATSREILPNQPQHF,TGTGCCACCAGCAGAGAAATTTTGCCAAATCAGCCCCAGCATTTT,.,TRBJ1-5,TRBV15,.
CASSKVLAGLTYEQYF,TGTGCCAGCAGCAAGGTACTAGCGGGACTGACCTACGAGCAGTACTTC,TRBD2,TRBJ2-7,TRBV5-5,.
CASSFWEAYQETQYF,TGTGCCAGCAGTTTTTGGGAGGCGTACCAAGAGACCCAGTACTTC,.,TRBJ2-5,TRBV13,.
CASSSDRVYGYTF,TGTGCCAGCAGCTCTGACAGGGTTTATGGCTACACCTTC,TRBD1,TRBJ1-2,TRBV2,few
CASSFTPYGYTF,TGTGCCAGCAGTTTCACCCCGTATGGCTACACCTTC,.,TRBJ1-2,TRBV6-6,few
CASSSIRGTDTQYF,TGTGCCAGCAGCTCCATCAGGGGAACAGATACGCAGTATTTT,.,TRBJ2-3,TRBV11-2,.
CASRAVDNEQFF,TGTGCCAGCAGGGCAGTCGACAATGAGCAGTTCTTC,.,TRBJ2-1,TRBV6-1,many
CASSSGQKLFF,TGTGCCAGCAGCTCCGGACAGAAACTGTTTTTT,.,TRBJ1-4,TRBV11-2,.
CASSQDGHDLNYGYTF,TGTGCCAGCAGCCAAGATGGTCACGACCTTAACTATGGCTACACCTTC,.,TRBJ1-2,TRBV4-2,.
CASSLNPGAFLRAFF,TGCGCCAGCAGCTTGAATCCAGGCGCCTTTCTCCGCGCTTTCTTT,.,TRBJ1-1,TRBV5-1,.
CSTILSGRVNEQFF,TGCAGCACCATACTGAGCGGGAGAGTGAATGAGCAGTTCTTC,TRBD2,TRBJ2-1,TRBV29-1,.
CASSISWADTQYF,TGTGCCAGTAGTATTTCGTGGGCAGATACGCAGTATTTT,.,TRBJ2-3,TRBV19,.
CASTLRWRSDTEAFF,TGTGCCAGCACCTTGAGGTGGCGCTCGGACACTGAAGCTTTCTTT,.,TRBJ1-1,TRBV28,.
CASSFGQLSSYEQYF,TGTGCCAGCAGCTTCGGACAGCTAAGCTCCTACGAGCAGTACTTC,.,TRBJ2-7,TRBV11-2,.
CASSFGGFQPQHF,TGTGCCAGCAGTTTCGGGGGATTTCAGCCCCAGCATTTT,.,TRBJ1-5,TRBV28,.
CAWRGLAGELFF,TGTGCCTGGAGGGGTTTGGCCGGGGAGCTGTTTTTT,.,TRBJ2-2,TRBV30,.